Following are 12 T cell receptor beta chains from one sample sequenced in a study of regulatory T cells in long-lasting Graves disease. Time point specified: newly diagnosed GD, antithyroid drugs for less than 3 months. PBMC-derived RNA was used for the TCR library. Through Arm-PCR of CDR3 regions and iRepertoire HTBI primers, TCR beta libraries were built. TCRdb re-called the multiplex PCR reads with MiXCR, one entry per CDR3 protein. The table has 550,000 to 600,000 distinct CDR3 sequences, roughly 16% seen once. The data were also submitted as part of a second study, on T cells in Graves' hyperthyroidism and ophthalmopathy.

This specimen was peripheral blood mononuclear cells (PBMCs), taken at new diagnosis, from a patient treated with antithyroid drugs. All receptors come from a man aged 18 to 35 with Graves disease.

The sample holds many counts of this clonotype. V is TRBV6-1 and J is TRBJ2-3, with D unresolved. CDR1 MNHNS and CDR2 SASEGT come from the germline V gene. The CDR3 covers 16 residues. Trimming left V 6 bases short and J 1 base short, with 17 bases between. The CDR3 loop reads CASSRRPDLGTDTQYF. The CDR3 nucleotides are TGTGCCAGCAGCCGTCGCCCGGACCTCGGCACAGATACGCAGTATTTT.

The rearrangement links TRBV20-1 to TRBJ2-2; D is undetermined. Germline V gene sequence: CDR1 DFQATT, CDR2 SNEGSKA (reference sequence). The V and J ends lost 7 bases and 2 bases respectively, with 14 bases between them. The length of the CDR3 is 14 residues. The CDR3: CSVRRSENTGELFF. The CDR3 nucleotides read TGCAGTGTTCGGAGATCCGAAAACACCGGGGAGCTGTTTTTT.

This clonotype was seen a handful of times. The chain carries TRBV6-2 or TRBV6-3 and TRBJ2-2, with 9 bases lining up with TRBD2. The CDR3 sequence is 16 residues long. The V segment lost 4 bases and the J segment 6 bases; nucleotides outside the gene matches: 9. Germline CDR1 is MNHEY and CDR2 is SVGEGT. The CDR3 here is CASSFLAGVPAGELFF. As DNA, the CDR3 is TGTGCCAGCAGTTTTTTAGCGGGAGTCCCGGCCGGGGAGCTGTTTTTT.

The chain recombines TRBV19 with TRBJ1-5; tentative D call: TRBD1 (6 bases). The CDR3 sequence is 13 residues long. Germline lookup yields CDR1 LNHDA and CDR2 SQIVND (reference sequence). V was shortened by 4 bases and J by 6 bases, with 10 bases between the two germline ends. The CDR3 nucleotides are TGTGCCAGTAGTAATAGAGGGGGTCAGCCCCAGCATTTT. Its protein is CASSNRGGQPQHF.

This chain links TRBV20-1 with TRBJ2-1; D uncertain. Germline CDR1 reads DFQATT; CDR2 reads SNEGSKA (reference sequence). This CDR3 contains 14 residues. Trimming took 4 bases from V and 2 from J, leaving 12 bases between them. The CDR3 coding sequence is TGCAGTGCTACTCCCCTAGGCACCTACAATGAGCAGTTCTTC. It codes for CSATPLGTYNEQFF.

CDR3 amino acids: CASSSGAEGEKLFF. DNA for the CDR3: TGCGCCAGCAGCTCGGGGGCAGAGGGTGAAAAACTGTTTTTT. The chain links TRBV5-1 to TRBJ1-4; TRBD1 might be the D (6 bases). Germline loops: CDR1 SGHRS, CDR2 YFSETQ. With 3 bases removed from V and 7 bases from J, the gap between germline ends came to 13 bases. CDR3 length: 14 residues.

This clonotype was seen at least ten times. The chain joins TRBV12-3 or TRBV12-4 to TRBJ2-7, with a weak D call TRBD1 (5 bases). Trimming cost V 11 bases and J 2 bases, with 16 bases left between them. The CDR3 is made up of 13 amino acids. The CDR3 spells CAVPGFLPYEQYF. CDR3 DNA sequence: TGTGCCGTCCCAGGGTTCCTTCCCTACGAGCAGTACTTC.

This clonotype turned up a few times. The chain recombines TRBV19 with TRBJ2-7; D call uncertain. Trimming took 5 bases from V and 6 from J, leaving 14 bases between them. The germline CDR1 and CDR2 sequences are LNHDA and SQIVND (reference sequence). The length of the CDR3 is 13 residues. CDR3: CASSPYRTLEQYF. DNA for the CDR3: TGTGCCAGTAGTCCATACCGAACCCTCGAGCAGTACTTC.

The CDR3 region has the DNA TGTGCCAGCAGTCGGAGCGCCGAAATAAACATTCAGTACTTC. Amino acid sequence: CASSRSAEINIQYF. The rearrangement uses TRBV12-3 or TRBV12-4 and TRBJ2-4; D is uncertain. This CDR3 spans 14 amino acids. The V and J ends lost 5 bases and 6 bases respectively, with 14 bases between them.

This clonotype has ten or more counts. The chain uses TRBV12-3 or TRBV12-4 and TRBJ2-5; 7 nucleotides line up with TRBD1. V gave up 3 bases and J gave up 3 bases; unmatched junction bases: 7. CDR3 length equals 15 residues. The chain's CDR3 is CASSFNPDREETQYF. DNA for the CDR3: TGTGCCAGCAGTTTCAACCCCGACAGGGAAGAGACCCAGTACTTC.

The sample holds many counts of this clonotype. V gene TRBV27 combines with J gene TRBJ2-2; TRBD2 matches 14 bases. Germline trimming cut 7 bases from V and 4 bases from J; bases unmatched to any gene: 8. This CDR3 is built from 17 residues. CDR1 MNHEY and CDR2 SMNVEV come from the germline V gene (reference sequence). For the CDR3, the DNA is TGTGCCAGCAACTCGGGACTAGCGGGAGTTGGCACCGGGGAGCTGTTTTTT. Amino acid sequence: CASNSGLAGVGTGELFF.

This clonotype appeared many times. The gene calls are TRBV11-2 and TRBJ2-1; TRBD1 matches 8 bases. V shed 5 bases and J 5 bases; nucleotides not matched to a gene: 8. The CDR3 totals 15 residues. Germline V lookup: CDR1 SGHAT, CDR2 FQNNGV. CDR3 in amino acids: CASSQQGGYHNEQFF. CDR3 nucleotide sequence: TGTGCCAGCAGCCAACAGGGGGGTTATCACAATGAGCAGTTCTTC.